These 17 T cell receptor beta chains were all obtained from the same sample, sequenced in a study of OX40 agonist ivuxolimab in advanced cancers. The protocol was immunoSEQ multiplex PCR, while the TCRdb copy is restricted to in-frame clones and leaves out a portion. The profile covers around 100,000 clones, with 75% to 95% appearing a single time and about 2.4% taken by the ten largest. Sequenced here: CD4+ or CD8+ T cells sorted from blood, sampled in a trial of the OX40 agonist ivuxolimab. These TCRs come from an adult with an advanced solid tumor such as melanoma, head and neck, liver or kidney cancer.

The chain joins TRBV19 to TRBJ1-2; no firm D call. Germline-derived CDR1 and CDR2 are LNHDA and SQIVND (reference sequence). V was shortened by 10 bases and J by 2 bases, with 14 bases between the two germline ends. The CDR3 is 13 amino acids. CDR3 DNA sequence: TGTGCCACCCTGGGCAGGCCCAACTATGGCTACACCTTC. Translated: CATLGRPNYGYTF.

The rearrangement uses TRBV28 and TRBJ1-2; D remains ambiguous. The CDR3 extends over 17 amino acids. V was cut by 3 bases and J by 3 bases, with 20 bases left in between. Germline CDR1 and CDR2: MDHEN and SYDVKM. For the CDR3, the DNA is TGTGCCAGCAGTTTTCTTCGACTGGTCTCTGGGGACTATGGCTACACCTTC. Translation: CASSFLRLVSGDYGYTF.

Notes on this clone: The junction shows a germline mismatch at one end, possibly a read error. The V and J genes are TRBV28 and TRBJ2-3; D perhaps matches TRBD1 (5 bases). This CDR3 has 14 residues. Germline loops: CDR1 MDHEN, CDR2 SYDVKM. The CDR3 loop reads CASSLGLLTNTQYF. The CDR3 DNA is TGTGCCAGCAGTTTGGGGCTACTCACAAATACGCAGTATTTT.

This clone was recorded only once. The gene calls are TRBV10-2 and TRBJ2-7; 8 bases align to TRBD2. The CDR3 is 18 amino acids. Germline trimming cut 3 bases from V and 2 bases from J; bases unmatched to any gene: 15. The germline V gene has CDR1 WSHSY and CDR2 SAAADI. CDR3 protein: CASSDLVGSRLATYEQYF. In DNA form, the CDR3 reads TGCGCCAGCAGTGACCTGGTGGGGTCGAGACTAGCGACCTACGAGCAGTACTTC.

The rearrangement joins TRBV6-1 to TRBJ2-3; D remains ambiguous. The CDR3 is 16 amino acids. Between the trimmed V and J ends, which lost 1 base and 1 base, there was a span of 12 bases. Germline CDR1 MNHNS, CDR2 SASEGT. The CDR3 DNA sequence: TGTGCCAGCAGTGAAGTGGCTTACCCGCGCACAGATACGCAGTATTTT. The encoded protein is CASSEVAYPRTDTQYF.

The chain recombines TRBV9 with TRBJ1-2, with TRBD1 as a possible D gene (5 bases). CDR3 length: 15 amino acids. The V gene lost 5 bases and the J gene lost 4 bases, with 18 bases spanning the gap. Germline assignment: CDR1 SGDLS and CDR2 YYNGEE. CDR3 sequence (DNA): TGTGCCAGCAGGGGGTCTGCAGGGTCCCGCTATGGCTACACCTTC. Its translation is CASRGSAGSRYGYTF. The full variable domain, with the rest looked up from reference TRBV9 and TRBJ1-2, is DSGVTQTPKHLITATGQRVTLRCSPRSGDLSVYWYQQSLDQGLQFLIQYYNGEERAKGNILERFSAQQFPDLHSELNLSSLELGDSALYFCASRGSAGSRYGYTFGSGTRLTVV.

J is TRBJ2-3 and V is TRBV6-1; 8 bases are a match to TRBD2. The CDR3 runs to 15 residues. The J segment lost 5 bases and the V segment lost 1 base, leaving 5 bases of the junction unmatched. Germline V CDR1 and CDR2: MNHNS, SASEGT. In DNA, the CDR3 is TGTGCCAGCAGTGAAGGGCCTAGCGGGTTAGATACGCAGTATTTT. Amino acid sequence: CASSEGPSGLDTQYF.

The chain has TRBV29-1 and TRBJ1-1; TRBD1 might be the D (5 bases). Germline CDR1 and CDR2: SQVTM and ANQGSEA. There are 13 residues in the CDR3. The ends were cut back, 1 base at V and 2 bases at J, with 8 bases in the middle. The CDR3: CSVEGGSNTEAFF. The CDR3 DNA follows: TGCAGCGTTGAAGGGGGGAGCAACACTGAAGCTTTCTTT.

This clone was seen a single time. The rearrangement links TRBV29-1 to TRBJ2-3, with TRBD1 identical over 7 bases. CDR3 length equals 13 residues. The germline V gene encodes CDR1 SQVTM and CDR2 ANQGSEA. The V gene end was trimmed by 7 bases and the J gene end by 6 bases; junction bases not matched to a gene: 10. In nucleotides, the CDR3 is TGCAGCGCACCGGGACAGAATTCGGATACGCAGTATTTT. Residues: CSAPGQNSDTQYF.

The rearrangement uses TRBV19 and TRBJ1-2, with a tentative D call TRBD1 (5 bases). The CDR3 length is 16 residues. With 8 bases removed from V and 6 bases from J, the gap between germline ends came to 25 bases. CDR1 is LNHDA and CDR2 is SQIVND in the germline V gene (reference sequence). The CDR3: CASDSQPPAAGNGYTF. Written as DNA, the CDR3 is TGTGCCAGTGATTCCCAACCCCCAGCGGCAGGGAATGGCTACACCTTC. The whole variable domain, remainder taken from reference TRBV19 and TRBJ1-2, is DGGITQSPKYLFRKEGQNVTLSCEQNLNHDAMYWYRQDPGQGLRLIYYSQIVNDFQKGDIAEGYSVSREKKESFPLTVTSAQKNPTAFYLCASDSQPPAAGNGYTFGSGTRLTVV.

This chain connects TRBV4-1 to TRBJ1-2; no firm D call. CDR1 is MGHRA and CDR2 is YSYEKL in the germline V gene. The CDR3 is 12 amino acids. V lost 2 bases and J lost 2, with 3 bases in between. CDR3 in DNA: TGCGCCAGCAGCCAACAAAACTATGGCTACACCTTC. Translated: CASSQQNYGYTF.

This rearrangement joins TRBV28 to TRBJ1-3; D may be TRBD1 (6 bases). V lost 5 bases, J lost 7 bases, and 15 bases lay in between. The CDR3 extends over 14 amino acids. Germline lookup yields CDR1 MDHEN and CDR2 SYDVKM. CDR3 residues: CASSRQAGANTIYF. In nucleotides, the CDR3 is TGTGCCAGCAGTAGACAGGCGGGTGCGAACACCATATATTTT.

A remark on this clone: Its ends do not fully match the called genes, so a read error is possible. The genes are TRBV6-5 and TRBJ2-7; perhaps D is TRBD1 or TRBD2 (5 bases each). The CDR3 spans 14 residues. CDR1 and CDR2 (germline): MNHEY, SVGAGI. In DNA, the CDR3 is TGTGCCATCAGTGAGTCTGGGGGATTGTACGAGCAGTACTTC. It specifies CAISESGGLYEQYF.

In its sample, this clone was seen a few times. The V call is TRBV19, the J call TRBJ2-2, with D unclear. The CDR3 runs to 11 residues. Germline values: CDR1 LNHDA, CDR2 SQIVND (reference sequence). Trimming left V 7 bases short and J 4 bases short, with 4 bases between. The CDR3 region is CASTLTGELFF. In DNA, the CDR3 is TGTGCCAGTACCCTCACCGGGGAGCTGTTTTTT.

The chain is built from TRBV2 and TRBJ2-3; no firm D call. Trimming removed 6 bases at V and 0 bases at J, with 7 bases between. CDR1 and CDR2 (germline): SNHLY, FYNNEI. CDR3 length: 13 amino acids. CDR3 region: CASRGRSTDTQYF. CDR3 in DNA: TGTGCCAGCAGGGGAAGAAGCACAGATACGCAGTATTTT.

DNA for the CDR3: TGCGCCAGCAGTCAATCCCAGCTCAATGAGCAGTTCTTC. Its translation: CASSQSQLNEQFF. This chain joins TRBV23-1 and TRBJ2-1; D ambiguous. TRBV23-1 falls under the ORF class, with uncertain function. The CDR3 covers 13 residues. V lost 0 bases and J 6 bases, leaving 6 bases between the germline ends.

In nucleotides, the CDR3 is TGTGCCAGCAGCTTAGTCGGGGGGAGAGGAAACTACGAGCAGTACTTC. This gives the protein CASSLVGGRGNYEQYF. The chain has TRBV13 and TRBJ2-7, with 7 bases aligning to TRBD2. CDR1 is PRHDT and CDR2 is FYEKMQ in the germline V gene (reference sequence). The CDR3 loop spans 16 amino acids. The V segment lost 1 base and the J segment 3 bases; nucleotides outside the gene matches: 9.